Listed below are T cell receptor beta chains from one sample, sequenced in a study of graft-versus-host responses after intestinal transplantation. Their target antigens are unknown. TCRdb's table, derived via immunoSEQ multiplex PCR, lists solely in-frame clones and lacks some. The sample has 75,000 to 100,000 clones; roughly 91% are singletons. Sequencing was performed on unstimulated CD4+ T cells sorted from spleen or lymph node cells, taken before transplant. These TCRs come from a human donor who was the organ donor for an intestinal transplant. Both conserved end residues are trimmed from each CDR3. Each record gives: V gene, CDR3 protein.

V: TRBV18
CDR3: ASSPLPASTGELF

V: TRBV19
CDR3: AARGPEDTQY

V: TRBV6-5
CDR3: ASSYSQGWEKLF

V: TRBV23-1
CDR3: ASSHVPGQHNSPLH

V: TRBV5-4
CDR3: ASSRGQNTEAF

V: TRBV27
CDR3: ASRFGRSYGYT

V: TRBV4-3
CDR3: ASSQGLTVTNSPLH

V: TRBV5-1
CDR3: ASSQYQETQY

V: TRBV14
CDR3: ASSRSGGPYNEQF

V: TRBV11-1
CDR3: ASSRRFFTDTQY

V: TRBV7-9
CDR3: ASSVTGRYGYT

V: TRBV9
CDR3: ASSVGGANEKLF

V: TRBV19
CDR3: ASGLAGVNEQF

V: TRBV7-8
CDR3: ASSPGTGGVPLRPQH

V: TRBV4-2
CDR3: ASSQDPDYLETQY

V: TRBV4-2
CDR3: ASSQATAGGPTDTQY

V: TRBV19
CDR3: ASSIEGADSPLH